The 9 T cell receptor beta chains presented below share a single source sample, sequenced in a study of blood T cell repertoires in COVID-19. Clones were read by immunoSEQ multiplex PCR, and TCRdb kept only the in-frame ones, dropping some. The sample carries some 330,000 clones, 88% recorded once. Sequencing was done on a sample of peripheral blood. The receptors were gathered from a woman between 50 and 59 years old with active or convalescent COVID-19.

This clone was counted only a few times. The chain combines TRBV6-5 with TRBJ1-2; D unclear. Germline CDR1 is MNHEY and CDR2 is SVGAGI. With 4 bases removed from V and 7 bases from J, the gap between germline ends came to 10 bases. CDR3 length equals 12 residues. Written as DNA, the CDR3 is TGTGCCAGCAGTTCGTCAGGTTCTGGCTACACCTTC. Protein sequence: CASSSSGSGYTF.

The chain combines TRBV4-2 with TRBJ2-7; 15 nucleotides match TRBD2. This CDR3 has 17 amino acids. Germline V gene sequence: CDR1 LGHNA, CDR2 YNFKEQ. The trim removed 5 bases at V and 4 bases at J, leaving 9 bases unmatched. CDR3 sequence reads: CASSGGLAGGGEYEQYF. Written as DNA, the CDR3 is TGTGCCAGCAGCGGGGGACTAGCGGGAGGAGGTGAATACGAGCAGTACTTC.

The chain joins TRBV11-2 to TRBJ1-1; TRBD1 is a possible D gene (6 bases). Germline CDR1 is SGHAT and CDR2 is FQNNGV. The V end lost 1 base, the J end lost 3 bases, and 15 bases lay between the germline ends. The CDR3 contains 16 residues. The CDR3 DNA follows: TGTGCCAGCAGCTTAGGTTATGCAGGGGTCTACACTGAAGCTTTCTTT. It specifies CASSLGYAGVYTEAFF.

V gene TRBV25-1 combines with J gene TRBJ1-1; D unresolved. Germline CDR1 and CDR2: MGHDK and SYGVNS. This CDR3 has 14 residues. V was cut by 2 bases and J by 2 bases, with 9 bases left in between. This CDR3 reads CASSEVGENTEAFF. CDR3 nucleotides: TGTGCCAGCAGTGAAGTGGGAGAAAACACTGAAGCTTTCTTT. The full variable domain, rest sourced from reference TRBV25-1 and TRBJ1-1, is EADIYQTPRYLVIGTGKKITLECSQTMGHDKMYWYQQDPGMELHLIHYSYGVNSTEKGDLSSESTVSRIRTEHFPLTLESARPSHTSQYLCASSEVGENTEAFFGQGTRLTVV.

The V gene is TRBV19, the J gene TRBJ1-5, with 7 nucleotides matching TRBD1. Germline loops: CDR1 LNHDA, CDR2 SQIVND (reference sequence). Trimming removed 6 bases from V and 1 base from J; junction bases left unmatched: 3. The CDR3 is made up of 14 amino acids. The CDR3 spells CASRRQGSNQPQHF. The CDR3 nucleotides are TGTGCCAGTAGGCGACAGGGAAGCAATCAGCCCCAGCATTTT.

The rearrangement uses TRBV4-2 and TRBJ2-7; perhaps TRBD2 as D (6 bases). The CDR3 has 15 residues. Trimming left V 2 bases short and J 7 bases short, with 18 bases between. Germline CDR1 LGHNA, CDR2 YNFKEQ. The CDR3 nucleotides are TGTGCCAGCAGCCAAACGACGGGAGTTCTGCGAGAGCAGTACTTC. Translated, it gives CASSQTTGVLREQYF.

J is TRBJ1-5 and V is TRBV28, with D tentatively TRBD1 (6 bases). This CDR3 spans 14 amino acids. In germline, CDR1 is MDHEN, CDR2 SYDVKM. Trimming stripped 2 bases from V and 7 bases from J, with 12 bases between. The CDR3 here is CASSLGGARQPQHF. CDR3 in DNA: TGTGCCAGCAGTTTAGGGGGGGCCCGCCAGCCCCAGCATTTT.

This chain joins TRBV27 and TRBJ2-1, with 7 bases lining up with TRBD2. There are 11 residues in the CDR3. The trim removed 5 bases at V and 8 bases at J, leaving 0 bases unmatched. CDR1 is MNHEY, CDR2 SMNVEV, per germline (reference sequence). The CDR3 is CASSSGDEQFF. CDR3 in DNA: TGTGCCAGCAGTAGCGGGGATGAGCAGTTCTTC.

The rearrangement joins TRBV6-2 or TRBV6-3 to TRBJ1-2; 9 nucleotides align to TRBD1. Germline V gene data show CDR1 as MNHEY and CDR2 as SVGEGT. The CDR3 covers 12 residues. V trimming: 6 bases; J trimming: 7 bases; junction bases outside the gene matches: 3. The CDR3 DNA reads as TGTGCCAGCAGCGGGACAGGGCTTGGCTACACCTTC. It yields the protein CASSGTGLGYTF.